This T cell receptor (beta chain) was sequenced for a study of shared clonotypes between healthy human individuals. This clone appeared once. The data were produced by immunoSEQ multiplex PCR, yet TCRdb's version contains in-frame clones alone and is incomplete. The sample includes more than 2 million clones, approximately 95% seen only once; the top ten take about 1.1%. CDR1 and CDR2 from the germline V gene are SGHVS and FQNEAQ. CDR3 length: 19 amino acids. V shed 5 bases, J shed 2 bases, and the junction held 13 bases outside the gene matches. CD45RO-negative, CCR7-selected cells formed the naive CD8 fraction, which excluded terminally differentiated effector memory CD45RA+ cells.

This rearrangement joins TRBV7-8 to TRBJ2-1, with 12 bases that match TRBD2. The source is a man in his late teens or twenties in good health. Specimen: naive CD8+ T cells sorted from blood. CDR3 region: CASSPRLAGGPSAYNEQFF. The CDR3, as DNA: TGTGCCAGCAGCCCCCGGCTAGCGGGAGGGCCGTCGGCCTACAATGAGCAGTTCTTC.